The rows below give T cell receptor beta chains drawn from one sample of a study of blood T cell repertoires in COVID-19. Generated by immunoSEQ multiplex PCR, the TCRdb table keeps only in-frame clones and is missing some. This table holds some 200,000 clones, approximately 84% found once. The sample consisted of peripheral blood. The receptors here all came from a woman in her forties or fifties with active or convalescent COVID-19. Each CDR3 is given with its conserved first and last residue. Fields, in order: V gene, D gene, J gene, CDR3 protein, CDR3 DNA. The D gene is left open where the match is weak.

TRBV2	TRBD2	TRBJ2-3	CASSEPRGLAGGHSSTDTQYF	TGTGCCAGCAGTGAGCCCCGGGGGCTAGCGGGGGGACACTCTAGCACAGATACGCAGTATTTT
TRBV18	-	TRBJ1-1	CASSQALGGNTEAFF	TGTGCCAGCTCTCAAGCCCTGGGGGGGAACACTGAAGCTTTCTTT
TRBV19	-	TRBJ1-5	CASSRGQPQHF	TGTGCCAGTAGCAGAGGTCAGCCCCAGCATTTT
TRBV6-5	-	TRBJ1-1	CASSPPMNTEAFF	TGTGCCAGCAGTCCCCCCATGAACACTGAAGCTTTCTTT
TRBV5-4	-	TRBJ1-1	CASSLVGGGNAEAFF	TGTGCCAGCAGCTTGGTTGGCGGAGGGAACGCTGAAGCTTTCTTT
TRBV6-1	-	TRBJ2-1	CASSWKGGNEQFF	TGTGCCAGCAGTTGGAAGGGGGGGAATGAGCAGTTCTTC
TRBV3-1/TRBV3-2	TRBD1	TRBJ1-6	CASSRTGDNSPLHF	TGTGCCAGCAGCCGGACAGGGGATAATTCACCCCTCCACTTT
TRBV28	-	TRBJ1-1	CASSSIRGVTTEAFF	TGTGCCAGCAGTTCGATCAGGGGAGTGACCACTGAAGCTTTCTTT
TRBV24-1	-	TRBJ2-3	CATEDYNTDTQYF	TGTGCCACCGAGGACTACAACACAGATACGCAGTATTTT
TRBV14	-	TRBJ2-7	CASSPMQGLWSEQYF	TGTGCCAGCAGTCCGATGCAGGGGCTGTGGAGCGAGCAGTACTTC
TRBV2	TRBD1	TRBJ1-6	CASSERRTGANSPLHF	TGTGCCAGCAGTGAACGCCGGACAGGGGCAAATTCACCCCTCCACTTT